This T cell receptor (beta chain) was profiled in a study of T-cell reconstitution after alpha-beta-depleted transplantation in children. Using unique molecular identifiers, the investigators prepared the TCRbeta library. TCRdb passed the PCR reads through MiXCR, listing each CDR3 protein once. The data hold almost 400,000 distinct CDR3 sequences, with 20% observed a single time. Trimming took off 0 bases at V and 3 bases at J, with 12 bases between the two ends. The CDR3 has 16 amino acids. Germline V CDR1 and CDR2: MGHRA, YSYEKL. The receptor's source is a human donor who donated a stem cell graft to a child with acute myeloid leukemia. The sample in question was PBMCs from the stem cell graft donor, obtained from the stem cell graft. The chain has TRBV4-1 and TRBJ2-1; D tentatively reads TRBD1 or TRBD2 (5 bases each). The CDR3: CASSQDGAGGYNEQFF. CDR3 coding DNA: TGCGCCAGCAGCCAAGATGGAGCTGGGGGCTACAATGAGCAGTTCTTC.